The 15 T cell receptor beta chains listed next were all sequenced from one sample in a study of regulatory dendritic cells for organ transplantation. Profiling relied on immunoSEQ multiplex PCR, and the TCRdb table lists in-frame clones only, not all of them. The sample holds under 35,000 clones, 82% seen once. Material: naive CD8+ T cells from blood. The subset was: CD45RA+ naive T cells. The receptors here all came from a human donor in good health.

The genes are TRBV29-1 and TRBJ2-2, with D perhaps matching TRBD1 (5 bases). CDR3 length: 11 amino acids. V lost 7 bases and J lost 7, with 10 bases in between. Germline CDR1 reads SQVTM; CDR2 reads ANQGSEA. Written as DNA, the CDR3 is TGCAGCGCCAGGGTTAGCGGGGAGCTGTTTTTT. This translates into CSARVSGELFF.

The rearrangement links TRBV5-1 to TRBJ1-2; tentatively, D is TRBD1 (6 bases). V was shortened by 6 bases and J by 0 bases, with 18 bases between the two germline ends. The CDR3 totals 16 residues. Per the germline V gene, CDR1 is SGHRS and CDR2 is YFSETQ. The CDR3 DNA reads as TGCGCCAGCACCTTCGGGGGGCCCGTCGCTAACTATGGCTACACCTTC. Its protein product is CASTFGGPVANYGYTF.

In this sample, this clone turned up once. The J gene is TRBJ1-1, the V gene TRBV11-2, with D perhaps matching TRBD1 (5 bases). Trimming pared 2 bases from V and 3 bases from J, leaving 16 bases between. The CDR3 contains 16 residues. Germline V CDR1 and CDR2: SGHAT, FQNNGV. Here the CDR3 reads CASSLLVRGRDTEAFF. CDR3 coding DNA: TGTGCCAGCAGCTTATTGGTAAGGGGCCGGGACACTGAAGCTTTCTTT.

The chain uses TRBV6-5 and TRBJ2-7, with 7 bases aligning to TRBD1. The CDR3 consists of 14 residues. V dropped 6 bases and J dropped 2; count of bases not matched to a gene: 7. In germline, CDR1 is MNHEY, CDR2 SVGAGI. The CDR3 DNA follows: TGTGCCAGCAGACCCGGGACAGTTACCTACGAGCAGTACTTC. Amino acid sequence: CASRPGTVTYEQYF.

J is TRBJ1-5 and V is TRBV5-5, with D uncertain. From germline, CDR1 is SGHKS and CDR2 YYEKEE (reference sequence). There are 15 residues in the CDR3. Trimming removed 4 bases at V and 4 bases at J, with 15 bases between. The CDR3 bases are TGTGCCAGCAGCCGCCAGCCGGGGAGTAATCAGCCCCAGCATTTT. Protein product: CASSRQPGSNQPQHF.

The CDR3 DNA follows: TGCGCCAGCAGCCTCATAGCGGGGGATGAGCAGTTCTTC. This codes for CASSLIAGDEQFF. This chain joins TRBV4-1 and TRBJ2-1; TRBD2 matches 9 bases. The trim removed 4 bases at V and 8 bases at J, leaving 3 bases unmatched. The CDR3 has 13 amino acids. Germline CDR1 is MGHRA and CDR2 is YSYEKL.

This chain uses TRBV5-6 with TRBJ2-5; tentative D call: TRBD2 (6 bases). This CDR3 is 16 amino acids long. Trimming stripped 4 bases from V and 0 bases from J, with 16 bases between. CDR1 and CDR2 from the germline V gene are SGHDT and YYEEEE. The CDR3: CASSLDSGRDQETQYF. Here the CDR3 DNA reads TGTGCCAGCAGCCTAGATAGCGGCAGGGACCAAGAGACCCAGTACTTC.

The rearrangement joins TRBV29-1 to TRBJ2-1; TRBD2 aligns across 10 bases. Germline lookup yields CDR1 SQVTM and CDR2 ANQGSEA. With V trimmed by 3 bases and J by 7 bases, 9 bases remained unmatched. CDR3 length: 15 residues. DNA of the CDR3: TGCAGCGTTGAGCCGAGCGGGGGGGCCGGTAATGAGCAGTTCTTC. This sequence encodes CSVEPSGGAGNEQFF.

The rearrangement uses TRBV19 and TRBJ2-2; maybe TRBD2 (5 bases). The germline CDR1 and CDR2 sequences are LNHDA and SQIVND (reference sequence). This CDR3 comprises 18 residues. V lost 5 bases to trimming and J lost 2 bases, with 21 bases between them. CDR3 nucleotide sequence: TGTGCCAGTAGTCCCTCCGGAGGTCGGGGAGAAAACACCGGGGAGCTGTTTTTT. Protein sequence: CASSPSGGRGENTGELFF.

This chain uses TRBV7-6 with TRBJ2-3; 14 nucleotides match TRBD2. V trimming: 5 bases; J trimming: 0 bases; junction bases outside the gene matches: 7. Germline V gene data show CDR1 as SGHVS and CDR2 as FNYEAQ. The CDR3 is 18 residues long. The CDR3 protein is CASSPGLAGGPSTDTQYF. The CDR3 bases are TGTGCCAGCAGCCCCGGACTAGCGGGGGGCCCCAGCACAGATACGCAGTATTTT.

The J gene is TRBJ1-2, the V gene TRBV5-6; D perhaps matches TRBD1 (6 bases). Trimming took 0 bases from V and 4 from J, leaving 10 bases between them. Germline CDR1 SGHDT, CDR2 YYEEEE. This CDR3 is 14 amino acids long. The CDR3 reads CASSLGTGRYGYTF. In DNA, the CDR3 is TGTGCCAGCAGCTTGGGCACAGGGCGCTATGGCTACACCTTC.

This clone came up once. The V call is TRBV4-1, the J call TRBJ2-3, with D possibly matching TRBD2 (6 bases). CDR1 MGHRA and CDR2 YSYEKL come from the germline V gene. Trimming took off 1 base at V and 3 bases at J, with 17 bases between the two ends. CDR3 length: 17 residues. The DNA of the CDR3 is TGCGCCAGCAGCCAAGGTTGGGCAGGGCGGGGAACAGATACGCAGTATTTT. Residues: CASSQGWAGRGTDTQYF.

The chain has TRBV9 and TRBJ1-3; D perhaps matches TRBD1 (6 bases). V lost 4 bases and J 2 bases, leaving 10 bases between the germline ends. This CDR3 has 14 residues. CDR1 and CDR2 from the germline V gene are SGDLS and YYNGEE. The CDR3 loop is CASSPAGAGNTIYF. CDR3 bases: TGTGCCAGCAGCCCCGCAGGGGCTGGAAACACCATATATTTT.

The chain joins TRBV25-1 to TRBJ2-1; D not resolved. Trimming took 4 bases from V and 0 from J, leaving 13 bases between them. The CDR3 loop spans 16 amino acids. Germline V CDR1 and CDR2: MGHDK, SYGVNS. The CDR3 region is CASSVPPGCSYNEQFF. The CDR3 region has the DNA TGTGCCAGCAGTGTTCCCCCCGGGTGCTCCTACAATGAGCAGTTCTTC.

The CDR3 DNA sequence: TGTGCCAGTAAACAGGGATTGAGCGGGGAGCTGTTTTTT. It encodes CASKQGLSGELFF. The chain links TRBV19 to TRBJ2-2, with D possibly matching TRBD1 (6 bases). V shed 7 bases and J shed 7 bases, with 13 bases lying between them. The length of the CDR3 is 13 residues. CDR1 and CDR2 (germline): LNHDA, SQIVND (reference sequence). Full variable domain (rest looked up from reference TRBV19 and TRBJ2-2): DGGITQSPKYLFRKEGQNVTLSCEQNLNHDAMYWYRQDPGQGLRLIYYSQIVNDFQKGDIAEGYSVSREKKESFPLTVTSAQKNPTAFYLCASKQGLSGELFFGEGSRLTVL.